The rows below give T cell receptor beta chains drawn from one sample of a study of PD-1 blockade in mismatch repair-deficient tumors. Measured with immunoSEQ multiplex PCR; TCRdb has only the in-frame clones, and not every one. The sample holds about 19,000 clones; roughly 87% are singletons and the top ten take 1.2% to 1.5%. Material: PBMCs, obtained 52 weeks after starting pembrolizumab. These receptors were taken from an adult with mismatch repair-deficient cancer. CDR3s include the opening cysteine and the closing phenylalanine or tryptophan. A D gene is named only where the DNA matches it firmly. Size is omitted from some rows. Given values are once, few, many or a class for expanded clones.

V	J	size	D	length	CDR3	DNA
TRBV5-1	TRBJ2-2	.	TRBD2	16	CASDPGTRGKGRELFF	TGCGCCAGCGATCCCGGGACTAGGGGGAAAGGCCGGGAGCTGTTTTTT
TRBV7-7	TRBJ2-7	.	.	14	CASSLAAGSYEQYF	TGTGCCAGCAGCTTAGCCGCAGGCTCCTACGAGCAGTACTTC
TRBV19	TRBJ1-1	.	.	13	CASRWDKNTEAFF	TGTGCCAGTAGGTGGGACAAGAACACTGAAGCTTTCTTT
TRBV10-3	TRBJ2-1	.	TRBD2	17	CATGGLGIASSYNEQFF	TGTGCCACGGGGGGACTAGGAATTGCGAGCTCCTACAATGAGCAGTTCTTC
TRBV10-1	TRBJ2-7	few	TRBD2	14	CASSGAGGSYEQYF	TGCGCCAGCAGTGGTGCGGGAGGGTCTTACGAGCAGTACTTC
TRBV19	TRBJ1-2	.	TRBD1	14	CASSGTGDSSGYTF	TGTGCCAGTAGTGGGACAGGGGATTCGTCTGGCTACACCTTC
TRBV7-2	TRBJ1-5	.	.	13	CASSFSRGQPQHF	TGTGCCAGCAGCTTTTCAAGAGGTCAGCCCCAGCATTTT
TRBV9	TRBJ1-2	.	.	13	CASSDRGNYGYTF	TGTGCCAGCAGCGATCGGGGAAACTATGGCTACACCTTC
TRBV7-8	TRBJ1-1	.	TRBD1	14	CASSSGTGAQLAFF	TGTGCCAGCAGCTCCGGGACAGGGGCACAGTTGGCTTTCTTT
TRBV7-3	TRBJ2-1	.	TRBD2	15	CASSPLAAAYNEQFF	TGTGCCAGCAGCCCCCTAGCGGCTGCCTACAATGAGCAGTTCTTC
TRBV7-9	TRBJ1-2	.	TRBD1	13	CASSLRQGFGYTF	TGTGCCAGCAGCTTACGACAGGGTTTTGGCTACACCTTC
TRBV28	TRBJ2-5	.	TRBD1	13	CASSRQGAGTQYF	TGTGCCAGCAGTCGACAGGGGGCAGGGACCCAGTACTTC
TRBV5-5	TRBJ2-7	few	TRBD1	13	CASSRQGAYEQYF	TGTGCCAGCAGCCGACAGGGGGCCTACGAGCAGTACTTC
TRBV27	TRBJ2-1	.	TRBD1	15	CASSLGTGNYNEQFF	TGTGCCAGCAGTTTAGGGACAGGAAATTACAATGAGCAGTTCTTC
TRBV18	TRBJ2-7	.	.	13	CASSPTGDYEQYF	TGTGCCAGCTCACCTACCGGGGACTACGAGCAGTACTTC
TRBV5-6	TRBJ1-1	.	.	13	CASSHDRNTEAFF	TGTGCCAGCAGCCATGACAGGAACACTGAAGCTTTCTTT
TRBV6-4	TRBJ2-2	.	.	15	CASSDSSAHTGELFF	TGTGCCAGCAGTGACTCTAGCGCCCACACCGGGGAGCTGTTTTTT
TRBV5-1	TRBJ2-1	.	TRBD1	15	CASSFQGQGDNEQFF	TGCGCCAGCAGCTTCCAAGGACAGGGGGATAATGAGCAGTTCTTC
TRBV5-1	TRBJ2-2	.	.	13	CASSETNTGELFF	TGCGCCAGCAGCGAGACAAACACCGGGGAGCTGTTTTTT
TRBV7-7	TRBJ2-1	.	TRBD2	16	CASSPTSTSGTDEQFF	TGTGCCAGCAGCCCCACCAGTACTAGCGGTACGGATGAGCAGTTCTTC
TRBV28	TRBJ1-5	.	.	12	CASQGSNQPQHF	TGTGCCAGCCAGGGTAGCAATCAGCCCCAGCATTTT
TRBV9	TRBJ2-3	.	.	14	CASSVGRGSDTQYF	TGTGCCAGCAGCGTAGGTCGCGGTTCAGATACGCAGTATTTT
TRBV28	TRBJ2-7	few	TRBD2	15	CASKASGLAEYEQYF	TGTGCCAGCAAAGCCTCGGGACTAGCGGAGTACGAGCAGTACTTC
TRBV7-3	TRBJ2-1	.	TRBD2	15	CASSLSSGGYNEQFF	TGTGCCAGCAGCTTATCCAGCGGGGGCTACAATGAGCAGTTCTTC
TRBV9	TRBJ1-6	.	.	13	CASSGGNNSPLHF	TGTGCCAGTTCGGGGGGAAACAATTCACCCCTCCACTTT
TRBV28	TRBJ1-6	once	.	14	CASSLGHSNSPLHF	TGTGCCAGCAGTTTGGGTCACAGCAATTCACCCCTCCACTTT
TRBV28	TRBJ2-2	.	TRBD2	13	CASMRGWNGELFF	TGTGCCAGCATGCGGGGGTGGAACGGGGAGCTGTTTTTT
TRBV2	TRBJ2-4	.	TRBD1	16	CASSSDRGGNKNIQYF	TGTGCCAGCAGTTCCGACAGGGGGGGAAACAAAAACATTCAGTACTTC
TRBV27	TRBJ2-7	few	TRBD2	14	CASSLLAGDHEQYF	TGTGCCAGCAGTTTACTAGCGGGAGACCACGAGCAGTACTTC
TRBV4-1	TRBJ1-1	.	TRBD1	15	CASSIFYRGGTEAFF	TGCGCCAGCAGCATCTTCTACAGGGGAGGAACTGAAGCTTTCTTT
TRBV5-1	TRBJ2-2	.	.	17	CASSFRGAQAGAGELFF	TGCGCCAGCAGCTTCCGCGGGGCCCAAGCAGGCGCCGGGGAGCTGTTTTTT
TRBV6-6	TRBJ1-1	.	TRBD1	12	CASSRTGGEAFF	TGTGCCAGCAGCCGGACAGGGGGTGAAGCTTTCTTT
TRBV6-1	TRBJ2-7	few	TRBD1	14	CASNYGQGSYEQYF	TGTGCCAGCAACTATGGACAGGGGAGCTACGAGCAGTACTTC
TRBV2	TRBJ1-2	.	TRBD1	12	CASSTRGLGYTF	TGTGCCAGCAGTACCAGGGGGCTGGGCTACACCTTC
TRBV7-2	TRBJ2-7	few	TRBD2	14	CASSLTAGVNEQYF	TGTGCCAGCAGCTTAACAGCGGGAGTAAACGAGCAGTACTTC
TRBV7-9	TRBJ1-1	.	.	15	CASSLVIQMNTEAFF	TGTGCCAGCAGCTTAGTGATTCAGATGAACACTGAAGCTTTCTTT